These T cell receptor beta chains were read from a single sample in a study of blood T cell repertoires in COVID-19. Clones were read by immunoSEQ multiplex PCR, and TCRdb kept only the in-frame ones, dropping some. This table holds under 300,000 clones, 86% found once. Sample: peripheral blood. These receptors were collected from a man aged 80 or over with acute or convalescent COVID-19. The CDR3 runs from the conserved cysteine through the conserved F or W. Each record gives: CDR3 DNA, CDR3 protein, CDR3 length, J gene, clone size, D gene, V gene. A D gene is named only where the DNA matches it firmly. Rows give clone size only sometimes, using once, few, many, or a class for an expanded clone.

CDR3 DNA: TGTGCCAGCAGCCAAGGCGGAGGACAGGGTCTTCAGCCCCAGCATTTT; CDR3 protein: CASSQGGGQGLQPQHF; CDR3 length: 16; J gene: TRBJ1-5; clone size: NA; D gene: TRBD1; V gene: TRBV3-1/TRBV3-2
CDR3 DNA: TGTGCCAGCAGATCATTGAACACTGAAGCTTTCTTT; CDR3 protein: CASRSLNTEAFF; CDR3 length: 12; J gene: TRBJ1-1; clone size: NA; D gene: NA; V gene: TRBV6-5
CDR3 DNA: TGTGCCAGCAGCTTAAACAGGGGGAGTGGTGGGGCCAACGTCCTGACTTTC; CDR3 protein: CASSLNRGSGGANVLTF; CDR3 length: 17; J gene: TRBJ2-6; clone size: few; D gene: TRBD1; V gene: TRBV7-8
CDR3 DNA: TGTGCCAGCAGCGGCAGGGGGAAGTACTTC; CDR3 protein: CASSGRGKYF; CDR3 length: 10; J gene: TRBJ2-7; clone size: NA; D gene: TRBD1; V gene: TRBV5-8
CDR3 DNA: TGTGCCAGCACCTTCCGGGGGGTAAACACCGGGGAGCTGTTTTTT; CDR3 protein: CASTFRGVNTGELFF; CDR3 length: 15; J gene: TRBJ2-2; clone size: NA; D gene: TRBD2; V gene: TRBV11-1
CDR3 DNA: TGTGCCAGCCTTGGGGGGGACGATCCCTACGAGCAGTACTTC; CDR3 protein: CASLGGDDPYEQYF; CDR3 length: 14; J gene: TRBJ2-7; clone size: NA; D gene: TRBD2; V gene: TRBV27
CDR3 DNA: TGTGCCAGTAGGACTAGCGGGAGTCCGACCGGGGAGCTGTTTTTT; CDR3 protein: CASRTSGSPTGELFF; CDR3 length: 15; J gene: TRBJ2-2; clone size: few; D gene: TRBD2; V gene: TRBV19
CDR3 DNA: TGTGCCATCAGATCCCGACAGGGGCCCAATGAAAAACTGTTTTTT; CDR3 protein: CAIRSRQGPNEKLFF; CDR3 length: 15; J gene: TRBJ1-4; clone size: NA; D gene: TRBD1; V gene: TRBV10-3
CDR3 DNA: TGTGCCAGCAGTCGCCGGGACAGGGCTTTTGAAGCTTTCTTT; CDR3 protein: CASSRRDRAFEAFF; CDR3 length: 14; J gene: TRBJ1-1; clone size: NA; D gene: TRBD1; V gene: TRBV27
CDR3 DNA: TGTGCCAGCAGTTACTCGCCCAGCGAGCGATATGGCTACACCTTC; CDR3 protein: CASSYSPSERYGYTF; CDR3 length: 15; J gene: TRBJ1-2; clone size: NA; D gene: NA; V gene: TRBV6-2/TRBV6-3
CDR3 DNA: TGTGCCAGCAGTTGGAGGGTTAATCAGCCCCAGCATTTT; CDR3 protein: CASSWRVNQPQHF; CDR3 length: 13; J gene: TRBJ1-5; clone size: NA; D gene: NA; V gene: TRBV27
CDR3 DNA: TGTGCCAGCAGCCTGGGACTAGCGGGAGAGATAGAGACCCAGTACTTC; CDR3 protein: CASSLGLAGEIETQYF; CDR3 length: 16; J gene: TRBJ2-5; clone size: NA; D gene: TRBD2; V gene: TRBV11-2
CDR3 DNA: TGTGCCAGCAGCCCAGGCGGGACTAGGAATGAAAAACTGTTTTTT; CDR3 protein: CASSPGGTRNEKLFF; CDR3 length: 15; J gene: TRBJ1-4; clone size: few; D gene: NA; V gene: TRBV6-5
CDR3 DNA: TGTGCCAGCAGTGAAGGGGGGACAGAAAATCAGCCCCAGCATTTT; CDR3 protein: CASSEGGTENQPQHF; CDR3 length: 15; J gene: TRBJ1-5; clone size: NA; D gene: TRBD1; V gene: TRBV2
CDR3 DNA: TGTGCCAGCAGCCACAAGCCAGCGGGGGGGAGGACCTACGAGCAGTACTTC; CDR3 protein: CASSHKPAGGRTYEQYF; CDR3 length: 17; J gene: TRBJ2-7; clone size: NA; D gene: TRBD2; V gene: TRBV3-1/TRBV3-2
CDR3 DNA: TGTGCCAGCAGCGACCCAGGGAATCAAGAGACCCAGTACTTC; CDR3 protein: CASSDPGNQETQYF; CDR3 length: 14; J gene: TRBJ2-5; clone size: once; D gene: NA; V gene: TRBV7-2
CDR3 DNA: TGCGCCAGCAGCTTGGAAGCAGGACAAGTCGGCTACACCTTC; CDR3 protein: CASSLEAGQVGYTF; CDR3 length: 14; J gene: TRBJ1-2; clone size: NA; D gene: NA; V gene: TRBV5-1
CDR3 DNA: TGCGCCAGCAGCTTGGCCGGGAGCGGGGCCTACAATGAGCAGTTCTTC; CDR3 protein: CASSLAGSGAYNEQFF; CDR3 length: 16; J gene: TRBJ2-1; clone size: few; D gene: TRBD2; V gene: TRBV5-1
CDR3 DNA: TGTGCCAGCAGCCCACGTGGAGGTACTAATGAAAAACTGTTTTTT; CDR3 protein: CASSPRGGTNEKLFF; CDR3 length: 15; J gene: TRBJ1-4; clone size: NA; D gene: NA; V gene: TRBV27
CDR3 DNA: TGCGCCAGCAGCCCTTCCCACGGGGATTCACCCCTCCACTTT; CDR3 protein: CASSPSHGDSPLHF; CDR3 length: 14; J gene: TRBJ1-6; clone size: NA; D gene: NA; V gene: TRBV4-1
CDR3 DNA: TGTGCCAGCAGCTTAAGGCAGGGTAATTCACCCCTCCACTTT; CDR3 protein: CASSLRQGNSPLHF; CDR3 length: 14; J gene: TRBJ1-6; clone size: NA; D gene: NA; V gene: TRBV7-2
CDR3 DNA: TGTGCCAGCAGTTTGGCAGGCAGTGGGACCCAGTACTTC; CDR3 protein: CASSLAGSGTQYF; CDR3 length: 13; J gene: TRBJ2-5; clone size: few; D gene: NA; V gene: TRBV27
CDR3 DNA: TGCGCCAGCAGCTTCGGACAGGAGGCGACGGAGACCCAGTACTTC; CDR3 protein: CASSFGQEATETQYF; CDR3 length: 15; J gene: TRBJ2-5; clone size: NA; D gene: TRBD1; V gene: TRBV5-1
CDR3 DNA: TGTGCCAGCATAGCGAGCGGGAGGGGCACCTACGAGCAGTACTTC; CDR3 protein: CASIASGRGTYEQYF; CDR3 length: 15; J gene: TRBJ2-7; clone size: NA; D gene: TRBD2; V gene: TRBV6-5
CDR3 DNA: TGTGCCAGCAGCTCTAGGGGCACTGAAGCTTTCTTT; CDR3 protein: CASSSRGTEAFF; CDR3 length: 12; J gene: TRBJ1-1; clone size: NA; D gene: NA; V gene: TRBV11-2
CDR3 DNA: TGTGCCAGCAGTCCACCGGGGGGGCTAACTAATGAAAAACTGTTTTTT; CDR3 protein: CASSPPGGLTNEKLFF; CDR3 length: 16; J gene: TRBJ1-4; clone size: NA; D gene: NA; V gene: TRBV28
CDR3 DNA: TGTGCCAGCAGCCTTTGGACTAGCGGGAGCTCCGCAGATACGCAGTATTTT; CDR3 protein: CASSLWTSGSSADTQYF; CDR3 length: 17; J gene: TRBJ2-3; clone size: NA; D gene: TRBD2; V gene: TRBV5-6
CDR3 DNA: TGTGCCAGCAGCTCTAGGCGGGGTTTGGATAATTCACCCCTCCACTTT; CDR3 protein: CASSSRRGLDNSPLHF; CDR3 length: 16; J gene: TRBJ1-6; clone size: NA; D gene: NA; V gene: TRBV7-8
CDR3 DNA: TGTGCCAGCTCAAGGGGACAGGGGATGTACAATGAGCAGTTCTTC; CDR3 protein: CASSRGQGMYNEQFF; CDR3 length: 15; J gene: TRBJ2-1; clone size: once; D gene: TRBD1; V gene: TRBV5-6
CDR3 DNA: TGTGCCAGTAGTATAATGGGCCTCACTAGCGGGAGAGGAACAGATACGCAGTATTTT; CDR3 protein: CASSIMGLTSGRGTDTQYF; CDR3 length: 19; J gene: TRBJ2-3; clone size: once; D gene: TRBD2; V gene: TRBV19
CDR3 DNA: TGTGCCAGCAGACCTTACGACAGGGGGCGTGAAAAACTGTTTTTT; CDR3 protein: CASRPYDRGREKLFF; CDR3 length: 15; J gene: TRBJ1-4; clone size: NA; D gene: TRBD1; V gene: TRBV6-5
CDR3 DNA: TGTGCCAGCAGCCCCCCGGGACAGGCAAACTATGGCTACACCTTC; CDR3 protein: CASSPPGQANYGYTF; CDR3 length: 15; J gene: TRBJ1-2; clone size: once; D gene: TRBD1; V gene: TRBV28
CDR3 DNA: TGTGCCAGCAGTGAAGCGGCAGCGGCTAACTATGGCTACACCTTC; CDR3 protein: CASSEAAAANYGYTF; CDR3 length: 15; J gene: TRBJ1-2; clone size: NA; D gene: NA; V gene: TRBV6-1
CDR3 DNA: TGTGCCAGCAGCTTGGCCGCGGGATTAGATACGCAGTATTTT; CDR3 protein: CASSLAAGLDTQYF; CDR3 length: 14; J gene: TRBJ2-3; clone size: NA; D gene: NA; V gene: TRBV5-4
CDR3 DNA: TGTGCCAGCAGCAGGCAAGACAGGGGTTTTAATGAAAAACTGTTTTTT; CDR3 protein: CASSRQDRGFNEKLFF; CDR3 length: 16; J gene: TRBJ1-4; clone size: NA; D gene: TRBD1; V gene: TRBV25-1
CDR3 DNA: TGTGCCAGCAGCCAAGATCGGGACAGGGCCAGCTTC; CDR3 protein: CASSQDRDRASF; CDR3 length: 12; J gene: TRBJ1-2; clone size: NA; D gene: TRBD1; V gene: TRBV4-2
CDR3 DNA: TGTGCCAGCGGTGTGGCCACTGAAGCTTTCTTT; CDR3 protein: CASGVATEAFF; CDR3 length: 11; J gene: TRBJ1-1; clone size: NA; D gene: NA; V gene: TRBV6-6
CDR3 DNA: TGTGCCAGCAGCATTGACAGCTCGAATGAAAAACTGTTTTTT; CDR3 protein: CASSIDSSNEKLFF; CDR3 length: 14; J gene: TRBJ1-4; clone size: NA; D gene: NA; V gene: TRBV5-5
CDR3 DNA: TGTGCCAGCAGCTTGGGGCGTCTGACTAGCGGGAGTCAGGATGAGCAGTTCTTC; CDR3 protein: CASSLGRLTSGSQDEQFF; CDR3 length: 18; J gene: TRBJ2-1; clone size: NA; D gene: TRBD2; V gene: TRBV7-9
CDR3 DNA: TGTGCCAGCAGCCGACAGGGTACCTATACGCAGTATTTT; CDR3 protein: CASSRQGTYTQYF; CDR3 length: 13; J gene: TRBJ2-3; clone size: NA; D gene: TRBD1; V gene: TRBV27
CDR3 DNA: TGTGCCAGCAGCTTATCCCAGGGGCGATGGGAAAAACTGTTTTTT; CDR3 protein: CASSLSQGRWEKLFF; CDR3 length: 15; J gene: TRBJ1-4; clone size: NA; D gene: NA; V gene: TRBV7-2